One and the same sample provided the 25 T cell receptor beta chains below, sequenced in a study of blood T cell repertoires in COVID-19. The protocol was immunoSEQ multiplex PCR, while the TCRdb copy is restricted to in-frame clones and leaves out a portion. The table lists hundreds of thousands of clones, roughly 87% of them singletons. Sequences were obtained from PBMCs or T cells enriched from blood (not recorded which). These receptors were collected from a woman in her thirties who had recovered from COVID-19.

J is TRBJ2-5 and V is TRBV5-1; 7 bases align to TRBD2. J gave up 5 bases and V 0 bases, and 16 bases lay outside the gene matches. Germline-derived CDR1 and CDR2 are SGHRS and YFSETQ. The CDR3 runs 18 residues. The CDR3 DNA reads TGCGCCAGCAGCTTGGCCATAGAGCGGGGACGTGGATGGGAGACCCAGTACTTC. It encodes CASSLAIERGRGWETQYF.

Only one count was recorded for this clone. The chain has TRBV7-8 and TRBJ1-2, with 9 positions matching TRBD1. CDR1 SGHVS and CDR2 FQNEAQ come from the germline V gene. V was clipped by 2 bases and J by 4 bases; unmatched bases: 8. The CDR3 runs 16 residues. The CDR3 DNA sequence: TGTGCCAGCAGCTTAAGGGGAGGACAGGGGACCTATGGCTACACCTTC. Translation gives CASSLRGGQGTYGYTF.

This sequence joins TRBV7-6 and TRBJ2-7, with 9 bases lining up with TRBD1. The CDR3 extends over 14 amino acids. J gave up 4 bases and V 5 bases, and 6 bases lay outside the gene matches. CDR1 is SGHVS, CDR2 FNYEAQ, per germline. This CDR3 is CASSEGTGNYEQYF. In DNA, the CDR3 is TGTGCCAGCAGCGAGGGGACAGGGAATTACGAGCAGTACTTC.

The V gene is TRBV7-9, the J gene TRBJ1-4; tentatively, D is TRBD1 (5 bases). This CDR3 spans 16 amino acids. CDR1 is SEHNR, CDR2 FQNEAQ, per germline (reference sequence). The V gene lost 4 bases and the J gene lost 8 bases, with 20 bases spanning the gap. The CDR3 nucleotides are TGTGCCAGCAGCTCCCAGAGCATTGGGGCTAGGGAAAAACTGTTTTTT. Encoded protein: CASSSQSIGAREKLFF.

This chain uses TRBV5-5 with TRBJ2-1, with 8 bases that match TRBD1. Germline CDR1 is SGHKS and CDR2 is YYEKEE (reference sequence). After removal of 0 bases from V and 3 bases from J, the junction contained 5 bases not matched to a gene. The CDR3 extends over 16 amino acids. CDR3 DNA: TGTGCCAGCAGCTTGGTCTCAGGGGGCCTCTACAATGAGCAGTTCTTC. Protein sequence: CASSLVSGGLYNEQFF. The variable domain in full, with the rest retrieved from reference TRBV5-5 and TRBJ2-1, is DAGVTQSPTHLIKTRGQQVTLRCSPISGHKSVSWYQQVLGQGPQFIFQYYEKEERGRGNFPDRFSARQFPNYSSELNVNALLLGDSALYLCASSLVSGGLYNEQFFGPGTRLTVL.

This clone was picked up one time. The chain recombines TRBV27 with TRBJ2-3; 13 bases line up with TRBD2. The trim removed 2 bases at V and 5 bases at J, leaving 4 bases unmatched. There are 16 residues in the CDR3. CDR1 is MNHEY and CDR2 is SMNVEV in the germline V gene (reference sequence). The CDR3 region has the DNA TGTGCCAGCAGTTTAATGACTAGCGGGGGGATAGATACGCAGTATTTT. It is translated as CASSLMTSGGIDTQYF.

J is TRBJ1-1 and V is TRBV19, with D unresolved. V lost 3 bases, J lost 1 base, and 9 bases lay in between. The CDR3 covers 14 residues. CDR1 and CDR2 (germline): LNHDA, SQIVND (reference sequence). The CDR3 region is CASSIREGNTEAFF. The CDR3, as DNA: TGTGCCAGTAGTATTAGAGAGGGGAACACTGAAGCTTTCTTT.

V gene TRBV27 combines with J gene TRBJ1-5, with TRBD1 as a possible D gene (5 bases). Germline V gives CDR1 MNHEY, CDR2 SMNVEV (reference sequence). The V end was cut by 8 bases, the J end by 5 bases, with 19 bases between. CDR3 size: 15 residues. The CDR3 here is CASSPGDRPYQPQHF. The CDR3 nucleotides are TGTGCCAGCTCCCCGGGTGACAGACCTTATCAGCCCCAGCATTTT.

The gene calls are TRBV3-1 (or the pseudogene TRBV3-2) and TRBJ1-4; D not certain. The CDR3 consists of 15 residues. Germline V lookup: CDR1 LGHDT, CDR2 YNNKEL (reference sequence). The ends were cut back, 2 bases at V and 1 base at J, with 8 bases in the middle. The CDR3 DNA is TGTGCCAGCAGCCAACTAACCCTAACTAATGAAAAACTGTTTTTT. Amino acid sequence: CASSQLTLTNEKLFF.

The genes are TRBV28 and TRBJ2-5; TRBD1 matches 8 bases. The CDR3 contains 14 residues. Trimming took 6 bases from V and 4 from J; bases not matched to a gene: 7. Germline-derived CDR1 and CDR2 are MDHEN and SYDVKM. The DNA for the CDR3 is TGTGCCAGCAGCACGACAGGGGTCAGAGAGACCCAGTACTTC. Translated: CASSTTGVRETQYF.

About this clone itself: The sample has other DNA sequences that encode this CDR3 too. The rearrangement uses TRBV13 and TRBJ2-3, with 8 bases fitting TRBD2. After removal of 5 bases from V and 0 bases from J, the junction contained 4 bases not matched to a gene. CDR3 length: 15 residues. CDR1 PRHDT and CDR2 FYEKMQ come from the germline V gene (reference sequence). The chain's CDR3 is CASSPPGGSTDTQYF. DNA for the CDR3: TGTGCCAGCAGCCCGCCGGGAGGGAGCACAGATACGCAGTATTTT.

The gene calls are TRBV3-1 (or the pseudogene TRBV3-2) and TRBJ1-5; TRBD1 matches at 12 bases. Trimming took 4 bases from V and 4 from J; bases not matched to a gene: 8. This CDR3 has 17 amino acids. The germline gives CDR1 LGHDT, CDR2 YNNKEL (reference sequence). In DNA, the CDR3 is TGTGCCAGCAGCCGAGGGACAGGGGGCGCGAGGAATCAGCCCCAGCATTTT. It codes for CASSRGTGGARNQPQHF.

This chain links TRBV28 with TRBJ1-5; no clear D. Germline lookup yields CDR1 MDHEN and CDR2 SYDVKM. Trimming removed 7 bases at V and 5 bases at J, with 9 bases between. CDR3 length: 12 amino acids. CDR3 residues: CASNGGYQPQHF. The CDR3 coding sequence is TGTGCCAGCAACGGCGGATATCAGCCCCAGCATTTT.

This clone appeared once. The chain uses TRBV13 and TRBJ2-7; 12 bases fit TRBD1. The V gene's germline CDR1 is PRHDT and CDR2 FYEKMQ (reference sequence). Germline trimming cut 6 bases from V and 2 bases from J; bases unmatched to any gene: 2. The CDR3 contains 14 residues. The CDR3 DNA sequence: TGTGCCAGCAGGGGACAGGGGGCGACCTACGAGCAGTACTTC. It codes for CASRGQGATYEQYF.

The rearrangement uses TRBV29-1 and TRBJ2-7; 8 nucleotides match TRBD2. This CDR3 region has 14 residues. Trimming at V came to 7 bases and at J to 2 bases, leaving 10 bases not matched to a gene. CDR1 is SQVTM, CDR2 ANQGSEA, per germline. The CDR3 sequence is CSAIAGTNTYEQYF. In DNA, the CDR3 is TGCAGCGCCATAGCGGGGACTAACACCTACGAGCAGTACTTC.

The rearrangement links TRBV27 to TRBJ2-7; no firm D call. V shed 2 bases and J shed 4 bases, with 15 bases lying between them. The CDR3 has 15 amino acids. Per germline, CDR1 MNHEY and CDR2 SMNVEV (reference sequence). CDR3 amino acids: CASSLVFQSQYEQYF. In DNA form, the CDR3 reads TGTGCCAGCAGTTTAGTCTTCCAGTCCCAGTACGAGCAGTACTTC.

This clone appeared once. The CDR3 nucleotides are TGTGCCAGCAGCAACACAGCGAACACTGAAGCTTTCTTT. Amino acid sequence: CASSNTANTEAFF. The J gene is TRBJ1-1, the V gene TRBV6-5; no clear D gene. The V end was cut by 6 bases, the J end by 1 base, with 9 bases between. The CDR3 has 13 residues. Germline values: CDR1 MNHEY, CDR2 SVGAGI.

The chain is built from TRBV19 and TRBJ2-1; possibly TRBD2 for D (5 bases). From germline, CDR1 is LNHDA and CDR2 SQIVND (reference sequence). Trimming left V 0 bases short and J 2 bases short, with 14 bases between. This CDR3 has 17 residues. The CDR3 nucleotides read TGTGCCAGTAGTATAGACGGCACAGCGGCGACCTACAATGAGCAGTTCTTC. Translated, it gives CASSIDGTAATYNEQFF.

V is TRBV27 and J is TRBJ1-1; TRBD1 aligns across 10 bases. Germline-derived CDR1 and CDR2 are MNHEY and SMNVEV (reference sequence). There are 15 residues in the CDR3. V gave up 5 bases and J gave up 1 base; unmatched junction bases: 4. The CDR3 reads CASSPRDRGNTEAFF. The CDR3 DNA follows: TGTGCCAGCAGTCCTCGGGACAGGGGGAACACTGAAGCTTTCTTT.

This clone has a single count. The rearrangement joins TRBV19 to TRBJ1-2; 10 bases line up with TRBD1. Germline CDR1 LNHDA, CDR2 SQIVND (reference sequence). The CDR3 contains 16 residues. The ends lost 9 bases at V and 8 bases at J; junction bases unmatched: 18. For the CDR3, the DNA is TGTGCCAGCAAACCGGGATCCGGGACAGGGGATATCGGCTACACCTTC. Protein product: CASKPGSGTGDIGYTF. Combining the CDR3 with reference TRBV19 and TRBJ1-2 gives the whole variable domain DGGITQSPKYLFRKEGQNVTLSCEQNLNHDAMYWYRQDPGQGLRLIYYSQIVNDFQKGDIAEGYSVSREKKESFPLTVTSAQKNPTAFYLCASKPGSGTGDIGYTFGSGTRLTVV.

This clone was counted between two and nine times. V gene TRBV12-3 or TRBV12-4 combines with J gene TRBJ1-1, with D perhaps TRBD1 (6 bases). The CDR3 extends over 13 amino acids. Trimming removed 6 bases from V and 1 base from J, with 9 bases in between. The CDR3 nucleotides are TGTGCCAGCAGCCCACAGGGGAACACTGAAGCTTTCTTT. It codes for CASSPQGNTEAFF.

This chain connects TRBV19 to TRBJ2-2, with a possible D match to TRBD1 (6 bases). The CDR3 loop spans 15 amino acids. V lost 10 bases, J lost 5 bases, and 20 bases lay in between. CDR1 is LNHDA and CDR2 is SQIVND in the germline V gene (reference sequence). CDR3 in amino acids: CATRRAGEGTGELFF. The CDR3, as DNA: TGTGCCACGCGACGGGCAGGGGAAGGTACCGGGGAGCTGTTTTTT. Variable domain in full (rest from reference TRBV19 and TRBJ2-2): DGGITQSPKYLFRKEGQNVTLSCEQNLNHDAMYWYRQDPGQGLRLIYYSQIVNDFQKGDIAEGYSVSREKKESFPLTVTSAQKNPTAFYLCATRRAGEGTGELFFGEGSRLTVL.

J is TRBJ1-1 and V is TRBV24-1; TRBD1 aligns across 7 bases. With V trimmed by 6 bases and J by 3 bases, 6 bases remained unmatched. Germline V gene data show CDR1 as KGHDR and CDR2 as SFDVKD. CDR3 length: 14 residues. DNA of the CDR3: TGTGCCACCAGTATGACAGGGAAGCACACTGAAGCTTTCTTT. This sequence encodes CATSMTGKHTEAFF.

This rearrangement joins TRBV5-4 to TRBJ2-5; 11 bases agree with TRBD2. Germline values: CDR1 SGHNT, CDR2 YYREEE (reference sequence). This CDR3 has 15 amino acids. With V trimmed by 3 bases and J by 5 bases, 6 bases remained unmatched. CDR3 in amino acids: CASSSSGGSFETQYF. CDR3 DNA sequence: TGTGCCAGCAGCTCTAGCGGGGGGTCGTTCGAGACCCAGTACTTC.

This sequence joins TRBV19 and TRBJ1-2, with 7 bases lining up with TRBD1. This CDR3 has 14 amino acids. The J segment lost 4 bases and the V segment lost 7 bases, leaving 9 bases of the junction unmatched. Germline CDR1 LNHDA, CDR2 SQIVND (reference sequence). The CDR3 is CASTQGGLGYGYTF. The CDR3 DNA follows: TGTGCCAGTACTCAAGGGGGCTTGGGCTATGGCTACACCTTC.